Listed here is a single TCR beta chain. These data come from a study of spatial heterogeneity in lung cancer. The V gene's germline CDR1 is LNHDA and CDR2 SQIVND (reference sequence). Trimming left V 4 bases short and J 0 bases short, with 16 bases between. The CDR3 runs to 16 residues. MiXCR was run by TCRdb on the 5' RACE reads, yielding one entry per CDR3 protein. Of 75,000 to 85,000 distinct CDR3 sequences in the sample, about a fifth were seen once. Time point denoted: sample taken at primary tumor resection. Sequencing was performed on whole RNA extracted from tumor and nontumor lung tissue, or from frozen PBMC, and the material was left unsorted.

The chain carries TRBV19 and TRBJ2-7; D may correspond to TRBD1 or TRBD2 (5 bases each). The clonotype was recovered from a male donor with early-stage non-small cell lung cancer. The sequencing used PBMCs, collected at surgery. The CDR3 DNA sequence: TGTGCCAGTAGTAGGAATAGAGGGGCCATCTCCTACGAGCAGTACTTC. This encodes CASSRNRGAISYEQYF.